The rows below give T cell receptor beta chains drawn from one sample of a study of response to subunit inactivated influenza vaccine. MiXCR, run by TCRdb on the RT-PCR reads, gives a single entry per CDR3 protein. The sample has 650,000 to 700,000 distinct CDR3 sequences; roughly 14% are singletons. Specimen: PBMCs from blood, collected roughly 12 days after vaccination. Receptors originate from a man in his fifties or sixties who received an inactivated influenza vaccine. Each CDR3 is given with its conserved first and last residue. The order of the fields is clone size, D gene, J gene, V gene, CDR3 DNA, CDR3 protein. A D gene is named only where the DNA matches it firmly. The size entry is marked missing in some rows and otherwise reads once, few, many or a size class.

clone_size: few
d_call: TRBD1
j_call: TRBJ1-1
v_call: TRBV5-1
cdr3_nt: TGCGCCAGCAGCTGGGACAGGGGGGGCACTGAAGCTTTCTTT
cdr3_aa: CASSWDRGGTEAFF

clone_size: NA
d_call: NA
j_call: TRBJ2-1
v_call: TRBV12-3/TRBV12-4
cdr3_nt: TGTGCCAGCAGTCCGGAGGCAGCTTCCTACAATGAGCAGTTCTTC
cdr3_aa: CASSPEAASYNEQFF

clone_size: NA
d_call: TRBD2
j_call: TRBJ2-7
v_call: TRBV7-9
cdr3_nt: TGTGCCAGCGCTTCATTTGGCGGGAGGTCCCCCGCCTACGAGCAGTACTTC
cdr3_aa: CASASFGGRSPAYEQYF

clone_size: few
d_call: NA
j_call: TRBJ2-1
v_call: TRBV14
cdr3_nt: TGTGCCAGCAGCCAAGATGGCGGGACGACCTACAATGAGCAGTTCTTC
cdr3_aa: CASSQDGGTTYNEQFF

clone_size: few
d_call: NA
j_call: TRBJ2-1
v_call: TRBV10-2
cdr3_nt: TGCGCCAGCAGTCTTCCTGAGCAGTTCTTC
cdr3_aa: CASSLPEQFF

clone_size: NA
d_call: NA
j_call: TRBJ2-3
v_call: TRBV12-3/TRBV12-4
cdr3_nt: TGTGCCAGCGGCCGGGGGACAGATACGCAGTATTTT
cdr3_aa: CASGRGTDTQYF

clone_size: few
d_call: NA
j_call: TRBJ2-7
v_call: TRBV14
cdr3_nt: TGTGCCAGCAGCCAAGGGTCGCACTCCTACGAGCAGTACTTC
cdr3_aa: CASSQGSHSYEQYF

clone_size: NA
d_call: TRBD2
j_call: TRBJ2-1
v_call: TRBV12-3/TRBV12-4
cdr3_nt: TGTGCCGTTACGGGGGGGAGCTCCTACAATGAGCAGTTCTTC
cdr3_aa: CAVTGGSSYNEQFF

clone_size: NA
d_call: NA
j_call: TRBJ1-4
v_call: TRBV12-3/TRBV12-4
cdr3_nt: TGTGCCAGCAGTTTAGATTATAAACTGTTTTTT
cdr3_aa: CASSLDYKLFF

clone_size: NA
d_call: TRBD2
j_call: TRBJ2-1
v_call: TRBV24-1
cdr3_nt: TGTGCCACCAGTGATGTTAGCGGGGGGGCCTTGAATGAGCAGTTCTTC
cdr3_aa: CATSDVSGGALNEQFF

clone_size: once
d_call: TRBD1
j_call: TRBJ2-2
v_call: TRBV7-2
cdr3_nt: TGTGCCAGCAGGGACAGGGGGCGCCCCGGGGAGCTGTTTTTT
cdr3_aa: CASRDRGRPGELFF

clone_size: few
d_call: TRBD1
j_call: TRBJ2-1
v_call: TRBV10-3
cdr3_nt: TGTGCCATCAGTGAGGCCGGGACAGGGAATTACAATGAGCAGTTCTTC
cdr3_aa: CAISEAGTGNYNEQFF

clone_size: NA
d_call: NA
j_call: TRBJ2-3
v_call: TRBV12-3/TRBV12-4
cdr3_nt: TGTGCCAGCAGCAGGGGCACAGCCGCCACAGATACGCAGTATTTT
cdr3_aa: CASSRGTAATDTQYF

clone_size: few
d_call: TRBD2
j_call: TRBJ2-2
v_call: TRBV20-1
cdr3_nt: TGCTGTGCTAGAGATGGCGGGAGTCCCCACGGGGAGCTGTTTTTT
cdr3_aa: CCARDGGSPHGELFF

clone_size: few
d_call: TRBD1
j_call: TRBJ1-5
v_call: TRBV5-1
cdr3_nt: TGCGCCAGCAGCCCCAACGCAGGGGGCTATCAGCCCCAGCATTTT
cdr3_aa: CASSPNAGGYQPQHF

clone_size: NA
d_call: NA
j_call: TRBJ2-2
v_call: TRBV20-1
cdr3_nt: TGCAGTGGGCGAACGGGGCTACCGAACACCGGGGAGCTGTTTTTT
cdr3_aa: CSGRTGLPNTGELFF

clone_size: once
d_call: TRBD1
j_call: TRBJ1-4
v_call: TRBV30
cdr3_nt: TGTGCCTGGAATGACAGGGGGCGCGGCGAAAAACTGTTTTTT
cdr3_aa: CAWNDRGRGEKLFF

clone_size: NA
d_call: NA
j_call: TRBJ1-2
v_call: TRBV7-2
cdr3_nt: TGTGCCAGCAGCTCAGGACCGAACCTACCGGGTGGCTACACCTTC
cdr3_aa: CASSSGPNLPGGYTF

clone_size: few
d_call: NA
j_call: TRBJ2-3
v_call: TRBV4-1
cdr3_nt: TGCGCCAGCAGCCAAGGCACATCAGCAGATACGCAGTATTTT
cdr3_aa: CASSQGTSADTQYF

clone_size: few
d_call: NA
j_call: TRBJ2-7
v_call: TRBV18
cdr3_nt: TGTGCCAGCTCACCACCGTTACACCCCGAGCAGTACTTC
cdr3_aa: CASSPPLHPEQYF

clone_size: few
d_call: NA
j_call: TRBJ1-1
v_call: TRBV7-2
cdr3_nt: TGTGCCAGCAGCTCAAGACAGATGAACACTGAAGCTTTCTTT
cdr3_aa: CASSSRQMNTEAFF

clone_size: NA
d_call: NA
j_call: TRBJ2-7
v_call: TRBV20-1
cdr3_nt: TGCAGTGCTAGCTTCGCGGGACCTTCCACCTACGAGCAGTACTTC
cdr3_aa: CSASFAGPSTYEQYF

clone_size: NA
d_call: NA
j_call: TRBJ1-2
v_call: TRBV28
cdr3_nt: TGTGCCAGCAGTTTGGCTTTGGGCTTCTATGGCTACACCTTC
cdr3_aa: CASSLALGFYGYTF

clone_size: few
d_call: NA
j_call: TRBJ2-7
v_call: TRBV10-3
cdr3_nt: TGTGCCATTTCGGACAGCCACTACGAGCAGTACTTC
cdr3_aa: CAISDSHYEQYF

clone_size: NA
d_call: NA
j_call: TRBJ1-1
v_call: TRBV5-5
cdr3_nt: TGTGCCAGCAGCTTGTTTTTCGGACACCGAATGAACACTGAAGCTTTCTTT
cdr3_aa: CASSLFFGHRMNTEAFF

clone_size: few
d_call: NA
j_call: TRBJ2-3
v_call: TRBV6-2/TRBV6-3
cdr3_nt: TGTGCCAGCAGTTATATAGAAGATACGCAGTATTTT
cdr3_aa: CASSYIEDTQYF

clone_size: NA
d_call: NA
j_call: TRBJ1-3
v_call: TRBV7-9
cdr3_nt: TGTGCCAGCAGCTCCCTTCCGGGAGAGGCCTCTGGAAACACCATATATTTT
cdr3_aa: CASSSLPGEASGNTIYF

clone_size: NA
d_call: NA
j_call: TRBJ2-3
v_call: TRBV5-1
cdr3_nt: TGCGCCAGCAGCCGCCCCCCTCCAGATACGCAGTATTTT
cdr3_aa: CASSRPPPDTQYF

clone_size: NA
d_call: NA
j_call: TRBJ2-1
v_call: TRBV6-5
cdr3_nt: TGTGCCAGCATCTCGGTAAATGAGCAGTTCTTC
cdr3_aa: CASISVNEQFF

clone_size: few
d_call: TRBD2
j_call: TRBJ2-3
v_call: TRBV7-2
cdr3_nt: TGTGCCAGCAGCCCAGGGGCGGGGGGGATCACAGATACGCAGTATTTT
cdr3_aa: CASSPGAGGITDTQYF

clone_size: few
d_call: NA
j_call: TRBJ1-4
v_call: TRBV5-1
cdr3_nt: TGCGCCAGCAGCCCTGCCAGGGGCACTAATGAAAAACTGTTTTTT
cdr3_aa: CASSPARGTNEKLFF

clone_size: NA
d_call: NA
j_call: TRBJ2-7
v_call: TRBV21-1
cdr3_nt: TGTGCCAGCAGCAAAGCGCGGACAGGTCCCAACGAGCAGTACTTC
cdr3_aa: CASSKARTGPNEQYF

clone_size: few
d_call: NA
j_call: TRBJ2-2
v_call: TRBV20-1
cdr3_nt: TGCAGTGCTAGAGATCCCCGTCGGCGGCCCGGGGAGCTGTTTTTT
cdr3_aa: CSARDPRRRPGELFF

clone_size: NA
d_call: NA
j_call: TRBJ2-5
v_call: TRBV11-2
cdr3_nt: TGTGCCAGCAGCCGCGGGGAGGCACAAGAGACCCAGTACTTC
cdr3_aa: CASSRGEAQETQYF

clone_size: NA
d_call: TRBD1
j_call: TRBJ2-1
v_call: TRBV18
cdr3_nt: TGTGCCAGCTCACCTCCATCCCGACAGGGGGTGGTAAGGTTCTTC
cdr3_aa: CASSPPSRQGVVRFF

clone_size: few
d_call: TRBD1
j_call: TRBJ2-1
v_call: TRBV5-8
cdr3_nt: TGTGCCAGCAGCTTGCGGGGACAGGGGGCTGAGCAGTTCTTC
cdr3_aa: CASSLRGQGAEQFF

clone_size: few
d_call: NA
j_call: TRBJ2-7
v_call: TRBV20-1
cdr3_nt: TGCAGTGCCCCGGCTGGGGGCCCCTACGAGCAGTACTTC
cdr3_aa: CSAPAGGPYEQYF

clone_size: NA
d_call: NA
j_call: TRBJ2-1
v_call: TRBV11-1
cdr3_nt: TGTGCCAGCAGCCTAAAGGGTGTAGGTATATACAATGAGCAGTTCTTC
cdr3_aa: CASSLKGVGIYNEQFF

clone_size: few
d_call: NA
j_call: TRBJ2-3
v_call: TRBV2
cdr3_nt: TGTGCCAGCAGCGCGGGACTCTTCAGAGATACGCAGTATTTT
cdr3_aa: CASSAGLFRDTQYF

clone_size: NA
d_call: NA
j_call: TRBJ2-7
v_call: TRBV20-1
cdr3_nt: TGCAGAATTAGCCCGGGACGGGGCTCCTACGAGCAGTACTTC
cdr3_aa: CRISPGRGSYEQYF

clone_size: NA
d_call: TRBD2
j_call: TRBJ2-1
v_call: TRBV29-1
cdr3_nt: TGCAGCGTACTAGCGGGAGGGCCGGGTAATGAGCAGTTCTTC
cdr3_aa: CSVLAGGPGNEQFF

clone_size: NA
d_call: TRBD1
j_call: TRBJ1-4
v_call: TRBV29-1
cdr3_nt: TGCAGCGTTGATTCAGGGGGGACTAATGAAAAACTGTTTTTT
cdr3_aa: CSVDSGGTNEKLFF

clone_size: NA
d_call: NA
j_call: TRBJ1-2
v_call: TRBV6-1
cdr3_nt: TGTGCCAGCAGTGAAACAGCTGGCTACACCTTC
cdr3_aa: CASSETAGYTF

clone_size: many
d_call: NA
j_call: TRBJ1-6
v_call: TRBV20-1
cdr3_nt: TGCAGTGCTAGAGATTTGTCGGGACGCGTAAATTCACCCCTCCACTTT
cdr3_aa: CSARDLSGRVNSPLHF